This TCR beta chain was captured by sequencing in a study of cytomegalovirus exposure and HLA in healthy donors. Study at large: Samples from HLA-typed donors yielded approximately 88 million unique TCRs in an early data release. Findings and caveats of the study: Prior analysis indicated that the majority of TCR beta V segments exhibited productivity approximately 87% or approximately 30% of the time. In a later analysis, the majority of CMV-associated beta chains seemingly showed HLA restriction. Accurate HLA-A and HLA-B prediction from TCR beta sequences was reported for most subjects.

Regarding this clone: The target antigen is unknown. An end of the junction differs from the germline gene, which may be a read error.

The length of the CDR3 is 15 residues. Germline CDR1 reads SEHNR; CDR2 reads FQNEAQ (reference sequence). It was with 60 Vbeta and 13 Jbeta primers that the PCR ran. TCRdb's copy holds only in-frame clones and misses some; the assay was immunoSEQ multiplex PCR. In the table there are more than 90,000 clones, around four fifths of which are singletons. The sequencing sample was made of PBMCs. The clonotype originates from a woman between 55 and 75 years old in good health and CMV-seronegative. V and J are TRBV7-9 and TRBJ2-7; D is ambiguous. CDR3 sequence: CSSSFESTRSYEQYF. DNA of the CDR3: TGTTCCAGCAGCTTTGAGTCGACTCGTTCCTACGAGCAGTACTTC.